These 10 T cell receptor beta chains share one sample of origin, sequenced in a study of OX40 agonist ivuxolimab in advanced cancers. Sequenced by immunoSEQ multiplex PCR; TCRdb stores in-frame clones only, minus some. The repertoire holds tens of thousands of clones, with 88% as singletons. The sample was CD4+ or CD8+ T cells sorted from blood, taken in a trial of the OX40 agonist ivuxolimab. The receptors here all came from an adult with an advanced solid tumor such as melanoma, head and neck, liver or kidney cancer.

This chain links TRBV10-2 with TRBJ2-3; possible D gene TRBD2, 6 bases. Trimming shortened V by 5 bases and J by 3 bases, and 15 bases separated the two germline ends. This CDR3 is 15 amino acids long. Germline values: CDR1 WSHSY, CDR2 SAAADI. CDR3 residues: CASSPTGGGTDTQYF. The CDR3 nucleotides are TGCGCCAGCAGTCCCACTGGGGGAGGAACAGATACGCAGTATTTT.

This chain links TRBV10-2 with TRBJ2-7; 8 bases agree with TRBD2. CDR3 length equals 15 residues. Germline V gives CDR1 WSHSY, CDR2 SAAADI. The V gene end was trimmed by 6 bases and the J gene end by 6 bases; junction bases not matched to a gene: 13. CDR3 sequence: CASSGLAGYLFEQYF. In DNA form, the CDR3 reads TGCGCCAGCAGCGGATTAGCGGGGTACCTCTTCGAGCAGTACTTC.

This chain links TRBV19 with TRBJ1-1; D is undetermined. Trimming took off 3 bases at V and 1 base at J, with 9 bases between the two ends. The CDR3 is made up of 14 amino acids. Germline V CDR1 and CDR2: LNHDA, SQIVND (reference sequence). The CDR3 sequence is CASSIGGWNTEAFF. The CDR3 DNA reads as TGTGCCAGTAGTATCGGAGGGTGGAACACTGAAGCTTTCTTT.

J is TRBJ2-7 and V is TRBV9; 7 nucleotides line up with TRBD2. This CDR3 has 13 amino acids. Germline CDR1 and CDR2: SGDLS and YYNGEE. After removal of 3 bases from V and 5 bases from J, the junction contained 5 bases not matched to a gene. The CDR3 nucleotides are TGTGCCAGCAGCGAGGGAGGGCAGAACGAGCAGTACTTC. Translated, it gives CASSEGGQNEQYF.

The chain has TRBV9 and TRBJ2-7; D might be TRBD1 (5 bases). The CDR3 contains 14 residues. CDR1 SGDLS and CDR2 YYNGEE come from the germline V gene. V lost 3 bases, J lost 2 bases, and 12 bases lay in between. Here the CDR3 reads CASSAFQDTYEQYF. In nucleotides, the CDR3 is TGTGCCAGCAGCGCCTTCCAGGACACCTACGAGCAGTACTTC.

This clone is classed as medium-sized. The rearrangement joins TRBV7-2 to TRBJ1-1, with D maybe TRBD1 (5 bases). The V and J ends lost 6 bases and 8 bases respectively, with 16 bases between them. Germline V gene sequence: CDR1 SGHTA, CDR2 FQGNSA. The CDR3 extends over 13 amino acids. The chain's CDR3 is CASSPGPGLEAFF. The CDR3, as DNA: TGTGCCAGCAGTCCCGGTCCGGGACTAGAAGCTTTCTTT.

V gene TRBV7-9 combines with J gene TRBJ2-1, with D perhaps matching TRBD2 (5 bases). Deletions cut 5 bases from V and 0 bases from J, with 11 bases between. The CDR3 is 15 residues long. The germline V gene encodes CDR1 SEHNR and CDR2 FQNEAQ (reference sequence). The CDR3 nucleotides are TGTGCCAGCAGCCTTAAGACTATCTCCTACAATGAGCAGTTCTTC. It yields the protein CASSLKTISYNEQFF.

The chain has TRBV27 and TRBJ2-7; a weak D match, TRBD2 (5 bases). The length of the CDR3 is 15 residues. The V gene's germline CDR1 is MNHEY and CDR2 SMNVEV (reference sequence). Trimming took off 0 bases at V and 2 bases at J, with 11 bases between the two ends. This CDR3 reads CASSLSTGNPYEQYF. Written as DNA, the CDR3 is TGTGCCAGCAGTTTATCGACGGGGAACCCCTACGAGCAGTACTTC.

The sample holds a few counts of this clone. V is TRBV9 and J is TRBJ1-6; D ambiguous. The CDR3 totals 15 residues. V lost 2 bases and J lost 0, with 6 bases in between. The V gene's germline CDR1 is SGDLS and CDR2 YYNGEE. The CDR3 sequence: CASSVGDSYNSPLHF. The DNA of the CDR3 is TGTGCCAGCAGCGTTGGAGACTCCTATAATTCACCCCTCCACTTT.

The chain carries TRBV6-5 and TRBJ2-7; 8 bases match TRBD1. The V and J ends lost 5 bases and 2 bases, in that order; junction bases with no gene match: 8. This CDR3 has 15 amino acids. The germline CDR1 and CDR2 sequences are MNHEY and SVGAGI. The CDR3 sequence is CASSKDRGMAYEQYF. CDR3 in DNA: TGTGCCAGCAGTAAAGACAGGGGTATGGCCTACGAGCAGTACTTC.